The 23 T cell receptor beta chains below were found in one sample sequenced in a study of blood T cells in healthy people across ages. Together with a sample-barcoded 5' primer, a J-beta primer mix was included in a second PCR lasting roughly 6 to 12 cycles. Via MiXCR, TCRdb re-called the 5' RACE reads, giving one row per CDR3 protein. The sample has roughly 1.4 million distinct CDR3 sequences; 59% are singletons. Sequenced sample: blood. The receptors come from a man younger than 30 in good health.

The genes are TRBV4-2 and TRBJ1-6; D possibly corresponds to TRBD1 (6 bases). Looked up from germline, CDR1 is LGHNA and CDR2 is YNFKEQ. V lost 0 bases, J lost 4 bases, and 13 bases lay in between. The CDR3 covers 17 residues. CDR3 sequence (DNA): TGTGCCAGCAGCCAAGAGGGGGGGCGAGCTTATAATTCACCCCTCCACTTT. Protein: CASSQEGGRAYNSPLHF.

The chain is built from TRBV20-1 and TRBJ2-7; TRBD1 or TRBD2 may be the D gene (5 bases each). The CDR3 is made up of 14 amino acids. The V gene lost 6 bases and the J gene lost 0 bases, with 15 bases spanning the gap. From germline, CDR1 is DFQATT and CDR2 SNEGSKA (reference sequence). CDR3 residues: CSAAGDASSYEQYF. The DNA for the CDR3 is TGCAGTGCAGCCGGGGACGCGAGCTCCTACGAGCAGTACTTC.

The chain is built from TRBV4-2 and TRBJ2-7; 9 bases are shared with TRBD2. Germline CDR1 is LGHNA and CDR2 is YNFKEQ. V shed 4 bases, J shed 4 bases, and the junction held 14 bases outside the gene matches. The CDR3 is 17 amino acids. The CDR3 bases are TGTGCCAGCAGCCTAGTCCCCCCGGGACTAGCAGATTACGAGCAGTACTTC. It encodes CASSLVPPGLADYEQYF.

The chain couples TRBV21-1 to TRBJ1-2; the table names TRBD1, a call not compared with the DNA. TRBV21-1 is a pseudogene locus. This CDR3 is built from 15 residues. CDR3 nucleotide sequence: TGTGCCAGCAGCGGTACCGGGACAGGAGGATCTGGCTACACCTTC. As protein: CASSGTGTGGSGYTF.

The V and J genes are TRBV7-9 and TRBJ2-3; D unresolved. The CDR3 extends over 11 amino acids. Germline assignment: CDR1 SEHNR and CDR2 FQNEAQ (reference sequence). Trimming shortened V by 8 bases and J by 6 bases, and 9 bases separated the two germline ends. The CDR3 here is CASGSKDTQYF. The CDR3 coding sequence is TGTGCCAGCGGGTCGAAGGATACGCAGTATTTT.

The chain has TRBV3-1 and TRBJ2-1, with D unresolved. Trimming left V 4 bases short and J 2 bases short, with 12 bases between. The CDR3 covers 15 residues. Germline CDR1 LGHDT, CDR2 YNNKEL (reference sequence). As DNA, the CDR3 is TGTGCCAGCAGCCCCGGTTTCACGGCCTACAATGAGCAGTTCTTC. It is translated as CASSPGFTAYNEQFF.

The chain employs TRBV9 and TRBJ1-6; 8 bases map to TRBD1. The ends lost 2 bases at V and 9 bases at J; junction bases unmatched: 4. The CDR3 consists of 14 residues. Germline CDR1 reads SGDLS; CDR2 reads YYNGEE. CDR3 nucleotides: TGTGCCAGCAGCGTGACAGGGGTGGCTTCACCCCTCCACTTT. This codes for CASSVTGVASPLHF. The whole variable domain, remainder taken from reference TRBV9 and TRBJ1-6, is DSGVTQTPKHLITATGQRVTLRCSPRSGDLSVYWYQQSLDQGLQFLIQYYNGEERAKGNILERFSAQQFPDLHSELNLSSLELGDSALYFCASSVTGVASPLHFGNGTRLTVT.

CDR3 bases: TGTGCCATCGGACAGGGGGGAGAAGAGACCCAGTACTTC. Translation gives CAIGQGGEETQYF. This chain connects TRBV10-3 to TRBJ2-5; TRBD1 aligns across 10 bases. The CDR3 sequence is 13 residues long. The ends lost 8 bases at V and 3 bases at J; junction bases unmatched: 3. From germline, CDR1 is ENHRY and CDR2 SYGVKD.

This clonotype appeared a few times. This chain joins TRBV7-2 and TRBJ2-5, with D unresolved. In germline, CDR1 is SGHTA, CDR2 FQGNSA. This CDR3 region has 14 residues. V was clipped by 2 bases and J by 5 bases, with 12 bases between them. The CDR3 DNA follows: TGTGCCAGCAGCTTATCGCCACGCCAGGAGACCCAGTACTTC. This translates into CASSLSPRQETQYF.

V is TRBV5-1 and J is TRBJ1-6; no clear D. Germline-derived CDR1 and CDR2 are SGHRS and YFSETQ. This CDR3 comprises 16 residues. Between the trimmed V and J ends, which lost 0 bases and 4 bases, there was a span of 11 bases. The CDR3 here is CASSLGSAGYNSPLHF. The CDR3 DNA follows: TGCGCCAGCAGCTTGGGGTCCGCGGGGTATAATTCACCCCTCCACTTT.

CDR3 residues: CSALSPDRGSTQYF. The CDR3 coding sequence is TGCAGTGCTCTATCTCCGGACAGGGGTTCGACCCAGTACTTC. This chain links TRBV20-1 with TRBJ2-5, with TRBD1 matching 9 bases. The CDR3 is 14 amino acids. Germline V CDR1 and CDR2: DFQATT, SNEGSKA (reference sequence). After removal of 5 bases from V and 7 bases from J, the junction contained 11 bases not matched to a gene.

The chain carries TRBV6-6 and TRBJ1-6; D not resolved. The CDR3 runs to 15 residues. Germline V gives CDR1 MNHNY, CDR2 SVGAGI (reference sequence). Between the trimmed V and J ends, which lost 0 bases and 10 bases, there was a span of 13 bases. CDR3 sequence: CASSYSSPGGSPLHF. In DNA form, the CDR3 reads TGTGCCAGCAGTTACTCGAGCCCGGGCGGGTCACCCCTCCACTTT.

The rearrangement joins TRBV20-1 to TRBJ2-3; D is uncertain. There are 12 residues in the CDR3. Trimming removed 4 bases at V and 2 bases at J, with 7 bases between. In germline, CDR1 is DFQATT, CDR2 SNEGSKA (reference sequence). In nucleotides, the CDR3 is TGCAGTGCTAATGACGACACAGATACGCAGTATTTT. Its protein is CSANDDTDTQYF.

The chain couples TRBV20-1 to TRBJ2-5, with D perhaps matching TRBD2 (5 bases). Matching the DNA end better, TRBJ2-7 makes the J call doubtful. Germline CDR1 and CDR2: DFQATT and SNEGSKA (reference sequence). CDR3 length: 11 amino acids. The CDR3 here is CSAPRAGEQYF. CDR3 nucleotide sequence: TGCAGTGCTCCCCGGGCGGGCGAGCAGTACTTC.

This clonotype was recorded a few times. The gene calls are TRBV7-2 and TRBJ2-3, with a weak D call TRBD2 (5 bases). The CDR3 is 13 residues long. Germline V CDR1 and CDR2: SGHTA, FQGNSA. Trimming cost V 2 bases and J 5 bases, with 8 bases left between them. DNA of the CDR3: TGTGCCAGCAGCTTAATCGCGGGAGATACGCAGTATTTT. Translating gives CASSLIAGDTQYF.

This rearrangement joins TRBV7-6 to TRBJ2-7; D possibly uses TRBD1 or TRBD2 (6 bases each). This CDR3 has 15 residues. Trimming stripped 5 bases from V and 5 bases from J, with 19 bases between. Germline V gene sequence: CDR1 SGHVS, CDR2 FNYEAQ. The CDR3 DNA reads as TGTGCCAGCAGCCCCCCGAGTGGGGGGCTAGACGAGCAGTACTTC. The encoded protein is CASSPPSGGLDEQYF.

V gene TRBV18 combines with J gene TRBJ1-4; perhaps TRBD1 as D (6 bases). V was pared by 1 base and J by 0 bases, with 9 bases between. CDR3 length: 16 amino acids. Germline CDR1 KGHSH, CDR2 LQKENI. The CDR3 spells CASSPRQAATNEKLFF. In nucleotides, the CDR3 is TGTGCCAGCTCACCACGACAGGCAGCAACTAATGAAAAACTGTTTTTT.

The sample holds a few counts of this clonotype. Sequence at one end of the junction differs from germline and may be a read error. The DNA of the CDR3 is TGCAGCGGTGAACAGGGTCCCCCTACCTACGAGCAGTACTTC. Its translation is CSGEQGPPTYEQYF. The chain has TRBV29-1 and TRBJ2-7; D might be TRBD1 (6 bases). The CDR3 is 14 residues long. The germline gives CDR1 SQVTM, CDR2 ANQGSEA.

The chain is built from TRBV10-3 and TRBJ1-2, with D unresolved. The germline V gene encodes CDR1 ENHRY and CDR2 SYGVKD. V was pared by 3 bases and J by 4 bases, with 12 bases between. The CDR3 runs to 14 residues. CDR3 region: CAISDDRTFYGYTF. CDR3 nucleotides: TGTGCCATCAGTGACGACCGAACCTTCTATGGCTACACCTTC.

V gene TRBV14 combines with J gene TRBJ2-4, with no clear D. The end of the DNA is better explained by TRBJ2-7, so the J call may be wrong. CDR1 and CDR2 (germline): SGHDN, FVKESK. The CDR3 is made up of 12 amino acids. Here the CDR3 DNA reads TGTGCCAGCAGCCAAGGGTGGTACGAGCAGTACTTC. It specifies CASSQGWYEQYF.

The chain combines TRBV12-3 or TRBV12-4 with TRBJ1-6; D not certain. CDR3 size: 14 residues. Trimming took 5 bases from V and 7 from J, leaving 12 bases between them. The CDR3 DNA is TGTGCCAGCAGTGTAGTTGGGCGAAATTCACCCCTCCACTTT. Translating gives CASSVVGRNSPLHF.

This clonotype was observed many times. In DNA form, the CDR3 reads TGTGCCAGCAGCTTACGGCCCCCTTACGGGGGGTTTAACACAGATACGCAGTATTTT. Translated: CASSLRPPYGGFNTDTQYF. This chain connects TRBV7-2 to TRBJ2-3; 7 bases agree with TRBD2. Germline assignment: CDR1 SGHTA and CDR2 FQGNSA. This CDR3 spans 19 amino acids. Unmatched junction bases numbered 16, after V lost 2 bases and J lost 2 bases.

The chain has TRBV10-3 and TRBJ2-5, with 7 bases matching TRBD1. Losses at the gene ends were 2 bases for V and 6 bases for J; bases not matched to a gene: 3. The CDR3 runs 13 residues. The germline V gene has CDR1 ENHRY and CDR2 SYGVKD. For the CDR3, the DNA is TGTGCCATCAGTGAGCCAGGGGGACAGACCCAGTACTTC. Encoded protein: CAISEPGGQTQYF.